This TCR beta chain was sequenced during a study of CD8+ T cells in alopecia areata. About the research overall: Treated patients were dosed with oral tofacitinib, taking 5 to 10 mg twice daily. Study results and limitations: A large proportion of expanded lesional clones were detected persisting in scalp and blood during tofacitinib. Clonality in lesional scalp, especially alopecia totalis/universalis, exceeded that of normal scalp.

In the case of this clone: Its cognate antigen is unknown.

The treatment: oral pan-JAK inhibitor, 5-10 mg twice daily. Patients with alopecia areata provided lesional scalp punch biopsies as well as peripheral blood. Germline CDR1 and CDR2: LGHNA and YSLEER. Trimming took 0 bases from V and 6 from J, leaving 12 bases between them. The CDR3 is made up of 15 amino acids. Investigators isolated RNA and reverse transcribed it into cDNA to act as the sequencing template. Produced via immunoSEQ multiplex PCR; TCRdb's table is partial and in-frame only. Of some 200,000 clones listed, roughly 64% are singletons. The chain couples TRBV4-3 to TRBJ1-5; D is undetermined. This sequence originates from a human donor with alopecia areata. Here the sequenced sample was CD4+ T cells sorted from blood, taken at week 24, from a patient treated with tofacitinib. CDR3 sequence (DNA): TGCGCCAGCAGCCAAGATATTCGGGCAAGTCAGCCCCAGCATTTT. It translates to CASSQDIRASQPQHF.